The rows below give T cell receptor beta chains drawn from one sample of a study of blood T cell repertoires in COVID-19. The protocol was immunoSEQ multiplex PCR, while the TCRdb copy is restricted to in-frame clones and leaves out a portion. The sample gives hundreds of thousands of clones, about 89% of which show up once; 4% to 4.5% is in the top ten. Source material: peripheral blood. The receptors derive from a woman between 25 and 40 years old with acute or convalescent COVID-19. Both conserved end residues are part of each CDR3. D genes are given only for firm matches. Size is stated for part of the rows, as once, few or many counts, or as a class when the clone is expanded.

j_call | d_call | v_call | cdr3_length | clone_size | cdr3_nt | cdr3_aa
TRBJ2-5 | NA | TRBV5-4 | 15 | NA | TGTGCCAGCAGCTACTATCGGGGGGCCGGAGAGACCCAGTACTTC | CASSYYRGAGETQYF
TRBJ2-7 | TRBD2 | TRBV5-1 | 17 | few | TGCGCCAGCAGCTTGGCAGGTCTAGCGGGGGGGACCTACGAGCAGTACTTC | CASSLAGLAGGTYEQYF
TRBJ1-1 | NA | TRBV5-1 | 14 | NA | TGCGCCAGCGGGCCGTGGCAGACGAACACTGAAGCTTTCTTT | CASGPWQTNTEAFF
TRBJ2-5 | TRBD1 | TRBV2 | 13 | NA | TGTGCCAGCAGGAAGGACAGGGAAGAGACCCAGTACTTC | CASRKDREETQYF
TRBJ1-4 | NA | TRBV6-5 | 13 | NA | TGTGCCAGCAGTCAATTACGGGATGAAAAACTGTTTTTT | CASSQLRDEKLFF
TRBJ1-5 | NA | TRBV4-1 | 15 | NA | TGCGCCAGCAGCCAAGAGCCGGGTAGCAATCAGCCCCAGCATTTT | CASSQEPGSNQPQHF
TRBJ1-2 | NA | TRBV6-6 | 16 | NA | TGTGCCAGCAGTTACAGGGCGGGGGGCTCGGGGGATGGCTACACCTTC | CASSYRAGGSGDGYTF
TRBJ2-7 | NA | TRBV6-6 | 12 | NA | TGTGCCAGCAGCGACAGCTCCTACGAGCAGTACTTC | CASSDSSYEQYF
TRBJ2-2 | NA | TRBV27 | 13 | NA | TGTGCCAGCAGTTTGGCCCTTGCCGGGGAGCTGTTTTTT | CASSLALAGELFF
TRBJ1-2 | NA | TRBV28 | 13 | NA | TGTGCCAGCTCGGGGGGAGCTAACTATGGCTACACCTTC | CASSGGANYGYTF
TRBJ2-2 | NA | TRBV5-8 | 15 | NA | TGTGCCAGCAGAGTCTCGGGGACGAACACCGGGGAGCTGTTTTTT | CASRVSGTNTGELFF
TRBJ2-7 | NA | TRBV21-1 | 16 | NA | TGTGCCAGCAGGTTCTCCCCCAGGGGAAGAAGATGTGAGCAGTACTTC | CASRFSPRGRRCEQYF
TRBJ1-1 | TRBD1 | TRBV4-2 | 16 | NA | TGTGCCAGCAGCCAGGGAACAGGGGACCTAAACACTGAAGCTTTCTTT | CASSQGTGDLNTEAFF
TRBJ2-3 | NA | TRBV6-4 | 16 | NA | TGTGCCAGCAGACCGAATAGCGGAGTCGCTTCGGATACGCAGTATTTT | CASRPNSGVASDTQYF
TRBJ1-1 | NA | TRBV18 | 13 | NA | TGTGCCAGCTCACAAGGGAGGAACACTGAAGCTTTCTTT | CASSQGRNTEAFF
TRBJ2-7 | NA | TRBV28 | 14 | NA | TGTGCCAGCAGTGACCGGGACTGGAACTACGAGCAGTACTTC | CASSDRDWNYEQYF
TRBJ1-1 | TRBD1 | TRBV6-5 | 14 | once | TGTGCCAGCAGAACAAGACAGGGAAGCACTGAAGCTTTCTTT | CASRTRQGSTEAFF
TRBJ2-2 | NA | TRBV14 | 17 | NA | TGTGCCAGCAGCCAAGTGTCGGGAAACCCCGCCACCGGGGAGCTGTTTTTT | CASSQVSGNPATGELFF
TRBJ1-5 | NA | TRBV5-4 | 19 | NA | TGTGCCAGCAGCTTACCTCGTCGTAGTGGGACTTATAGCAATCAGCCCCAGCATTTT | CASSLPRRSGTYSNQPQHF
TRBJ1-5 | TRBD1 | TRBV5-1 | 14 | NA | TGCGCCAGCAGCTTGGAGGGGGCTAATCAGCCCCAGCATTTT | CASSLEGANQPQHF
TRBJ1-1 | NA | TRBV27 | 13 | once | TGTGCCAGCAGAATCTCAGGGAACACTGAAGCTTTCTTT | CASRISGNTEAFF
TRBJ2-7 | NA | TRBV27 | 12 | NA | TGTGCCAGCAGTTTCACCAGAGGTCAGCAGTACTTC | CASSFTRGQQYF
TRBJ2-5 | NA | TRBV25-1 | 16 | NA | TGTGCCAGCAGTCCCGGGGGAGCTGGTTCCCAAGAGACCCAGTACTTC | CASSPGGAGSQETQYF
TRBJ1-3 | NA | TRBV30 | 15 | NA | TGTGCCTGGAGTTTGGCGGAAAGGCCTGGAAACACCATATATTTT | CAWSLAERPGNTIYF
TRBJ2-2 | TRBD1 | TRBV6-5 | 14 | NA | TGTGCCAGCTTGGGGACAGGGTCCACCGGGGAGCTGTTTTTT | CASLGTGSTGELFF
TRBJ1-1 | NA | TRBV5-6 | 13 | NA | TGTGCCAGCAGCTTGGGCCAGTACACTGAAGCTTTCTTT | CASSLGQYTEAFF
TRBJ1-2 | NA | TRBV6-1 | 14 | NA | TGTGCCAGCACTCAACGGGACTTTAACTATGGCTACACCTTC | CASTQRDFNYGYTF
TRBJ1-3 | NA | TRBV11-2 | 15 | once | TGTGCCAGCAGCTTGCTAGGGGGTTTCGGAAACACCATATATTTT | CASSLLGGFGNTIYF
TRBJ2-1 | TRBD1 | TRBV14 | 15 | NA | TGTGCCAGCAGCCAATCGGACAGGGGCTGGGATGAGCAGTTCTTC | CASSQSDRGWDEQFF
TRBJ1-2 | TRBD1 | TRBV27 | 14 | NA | TGTGCCAGCAGTCCCGGGACAGCCCCCGTTGGCTACACCTTC | CASSPGTAPVGYTF
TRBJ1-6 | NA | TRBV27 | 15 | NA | TGTGCCAGCAGTTTGAGGGAATCGAATAATTCACCCCTCCACTTT | CASSLRESNNSPLHF
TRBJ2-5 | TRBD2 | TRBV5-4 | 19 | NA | TGTGCCAGCAGCTCACCGGGACTAGCGGGGAAGGGGGGCCAAGAGACCCAGTACTTC | CASSSPGLAGKGGQETQYF
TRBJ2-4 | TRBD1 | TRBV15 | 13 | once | TGTGCCACCAGCTGGGACAGGACAAACATTCAGTACTTC | CATSWDRTNIQYF
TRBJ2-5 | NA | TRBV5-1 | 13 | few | TGCGCCAGCAGCTTGCACAGTCAAGAGACCCAGTACTTC | CASSLHSQETQYF
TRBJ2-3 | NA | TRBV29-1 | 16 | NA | TGCAGCGTTGAAGACCCTAACGGGGGACGCACAGATACGCAGTATTTT | CSVEDPNGGRTDTQYF
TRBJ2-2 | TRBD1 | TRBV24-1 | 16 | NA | TGTGCCACCAGTGGGGGACAGGGGGCTAGGACCGGGGAGCTGTTTTTT | CATSGGQGARTGELFF
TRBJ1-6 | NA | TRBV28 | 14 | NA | TGTGCCAGCAGTTTAAGCAGGGCGAGTTCACCCCTCCACTTT | CASSLSRASSPLHF
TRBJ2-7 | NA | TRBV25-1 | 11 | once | TGTGCCAGCAGTCCGGGCTACGAGCAGTACTTC | CASSPGYEQYF
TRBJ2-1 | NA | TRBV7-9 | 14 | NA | TGTGCCAGCAGCCCAGAAGGGACTTACAATGAGCAGTTCTTC | CASSPEGTYNEQFF
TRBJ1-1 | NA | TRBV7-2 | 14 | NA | TGTGCCAGCAGCTTAATCGGGGTGAACACTGAAGCTTTCTTT | CASSLIGVNTEAFF
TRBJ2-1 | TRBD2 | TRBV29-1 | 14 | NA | TGCAGCGTCGGTCGGGGGGGGGCCTACAATGAGCAGTTCTTC | CSVGRGGAYNEQFF
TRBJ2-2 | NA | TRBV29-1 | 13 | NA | TGCAGCTACTACAGGGCCGGCACCGGGGAGCTGTTTTTT | CSYYRAGTGELFF